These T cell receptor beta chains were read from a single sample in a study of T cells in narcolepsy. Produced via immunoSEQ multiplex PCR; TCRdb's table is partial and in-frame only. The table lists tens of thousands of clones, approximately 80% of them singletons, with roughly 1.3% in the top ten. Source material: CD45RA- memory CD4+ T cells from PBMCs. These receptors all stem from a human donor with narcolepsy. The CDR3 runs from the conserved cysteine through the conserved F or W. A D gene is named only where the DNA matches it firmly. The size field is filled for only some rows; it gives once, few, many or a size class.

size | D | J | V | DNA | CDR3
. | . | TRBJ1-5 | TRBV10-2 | TGCGCCAGCAGTGAGTCGAAGGAGCAGCCCCAGCATTTT | CASSESKEQPQHF
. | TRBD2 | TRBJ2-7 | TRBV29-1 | TGCAGCGTTGAAGTAACTAGCGGGGGGACATCCTACGAGCAGTACTTC | CSVEVTSGGTSYEQYF
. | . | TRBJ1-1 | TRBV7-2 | TGTGCCAGCAGCATCGATTTTTTCCAGAACACTGAAGCTTTCTTT | CASSIDFFQNTEAFF
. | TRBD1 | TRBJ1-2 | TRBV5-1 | TGCGCCAGCAGCTCGGGGACAGGGCCCGGTGGCTACACCTTC | CASSSGTGPGGYTF
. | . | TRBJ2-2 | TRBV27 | TGTGCCAGCAGTTTACTTGTGGTGGGACAGAACACCGGGGAGCTGTTTTTT | CASSLLVVGQNTGELFF
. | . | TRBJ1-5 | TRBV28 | TGTGCCAGCAGTTCCGGACAGTACAATCAGCCCCAGCATTTT | CASSSGQYNQPQHF
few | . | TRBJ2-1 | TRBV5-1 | TGCGCCAGCACGCCCAATTCAGCTTCCAATGAGCAGTTCTTC | CASTPNSASNEQFF
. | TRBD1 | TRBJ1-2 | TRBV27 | TGTGCCAGCAGTTCTAGTCACAGGGGTGACTATGGCTACACCTTC | CASSSSHRGDYGYTF
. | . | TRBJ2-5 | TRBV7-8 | TGTGCCAGCAGCCTACTCAATCTAGCGCAAGAGACCCAGTACTTC | CASSLLNLAQETQYF
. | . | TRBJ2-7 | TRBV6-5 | TGTGCCAGCAGTTACCCGACCAGGGCGTCCGAGCAGTACTTC | CASSYPTRASEQYF
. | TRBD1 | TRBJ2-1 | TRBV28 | TGTGCCAGCAGTCTGACAGGGGGCCAGGTTGAGCAGTTCTTC | CASSLTGGQVEQFF
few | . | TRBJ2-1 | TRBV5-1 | TGCGCCAGCAGCTTGCCCATGACAGCCACCTACAATGAGCAGTTCTTC | CASSLPMTATYNEQFF
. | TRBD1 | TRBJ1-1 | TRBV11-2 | TGTGCCAGCAGCCAGAGGAGGGGGCAGACGGTTCTGAACACTGAAGCTTTCTTT | CASSQRRGQTVLNTEAFF
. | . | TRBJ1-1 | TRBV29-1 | TGCAGCGTTGAGCTGGAGGGGGTCCGAGCTTTCTTT | CSVELEGVRAFF
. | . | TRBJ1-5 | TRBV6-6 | TGTGCCAGCAGTTTCCAGGTAGGGAATGGCAATCAGCCCCAGCATTTT | CASSFQVGNGNQPQHF
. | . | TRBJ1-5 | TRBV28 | TGTGCCAGCAGTTTAATTGGAGGGGGTTTGGATCAGCCCCAGCATTTT | CASSLIGGGLDQPQHF
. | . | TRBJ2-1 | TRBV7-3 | TGTGCCAGCAGCTTAAACGCCTACAATGAGCAGTTCTTC | CASSLNAYNEQFF
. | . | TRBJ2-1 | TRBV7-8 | TGTGCCAGCAGCACGGGGCCCTACAATGAGCAGTTCTTC | CASSTGPYNEQFF
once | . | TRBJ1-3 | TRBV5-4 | TGTGCCAGCAGCTTGGCCCCTTCGGGCTCTGGAAACACCATATATTTT | CASSLAPSGSGNTIYF
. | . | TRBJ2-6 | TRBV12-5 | TGTGCTAGTGGTCCAGGGGACGGGGCCAACGTCCTGACTTTC | CASGPGDGANVLTF
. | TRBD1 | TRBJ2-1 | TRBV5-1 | TGCGCCAGCAGCTTGGAGGGACAGGGTCGCAATGAGCAGTTCTTC | CASSLEGQGRNEQFF
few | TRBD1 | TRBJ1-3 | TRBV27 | TGTGCCAGCAGTCCCCGGACAGGGGCGACGAACACCATATATTTT | CASSPRTGATNTIYF
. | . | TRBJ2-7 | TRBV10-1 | TGCGCCAGCAGCCAAGGGTCCTACGAGCAGTACTTC | CASSQGSYEQYF
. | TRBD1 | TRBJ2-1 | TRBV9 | TGTGCCAGCAGCGGGCCGAACAGGGGATTATTTCAGTTCTTC | CASSGPNRGLFQFF
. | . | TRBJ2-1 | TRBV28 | TGTGCCGGATCCGGGCTGTCCTACAATGAGCAGTTCTTC | CAGSGLSYNEQFF
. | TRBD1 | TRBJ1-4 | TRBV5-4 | TGTGCCAGCAGCGTGGGGGACAGAACTAATGAAAAACTGTTTTTT | CASSVGDRTNEKLFF
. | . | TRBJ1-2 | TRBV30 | TGTGCCTGGAGCGGAGGACGGTATGGCTACACCTTC | CAWSGGRYGYTF
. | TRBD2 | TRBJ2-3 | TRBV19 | TGTGCCAGTAGTCCGGGGAGGGGCCCAGATACGCAGTATTTT | CASSPGRGPDTQYF
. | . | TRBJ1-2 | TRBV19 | TGTGCCAGTAATCAGGGACTACTTTTTAACTATGGCTACACCTTC | CASNQGLLFNYGYTF
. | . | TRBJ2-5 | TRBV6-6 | TGTGCCAGCACCCTCGGTGGTAGGGTAGAGACCCAGTACTTC | CASTLGGRVETQYF
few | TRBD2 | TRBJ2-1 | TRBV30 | TGTGCCTGGAGGCTCCGGGGACTAGCGGATTACAATGAGCAGTTCTTC | CAWRLRGLADYNEQFF
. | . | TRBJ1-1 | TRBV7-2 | TGTGCCAGCAGCTTTTGGGGCTCCAACACTGAAGCTTTCTTT | CASSFWGSNTEAFF
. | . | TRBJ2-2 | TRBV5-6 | TGTGCCAGCAGCTTTGGTGACAGAGGGCACACCGGGGAGCTGTTTTTT | CASSFGDRGHTGELFF
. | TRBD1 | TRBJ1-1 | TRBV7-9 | TGTGCCAGCAGCTCCTTCCGGGACAGGGAAGGCACTGAAGCTTTCTTT | CASSSFRDREGTEAFF
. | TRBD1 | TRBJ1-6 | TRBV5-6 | TGTGCCAGCAGCCCGGGACAGAGGCGTTCACCCCTCCACTTT | CASSPGQRRSPLHF
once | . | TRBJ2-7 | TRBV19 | TGTGCCAGTAGTACCGCACCACTTCAATACGAGCAGTACTTC | CASSTAPLQYEQYF
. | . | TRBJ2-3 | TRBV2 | TGTGCCAGCAGTGAAAGTCGGGCTAGTGGCACAGATACGCAGTATTTT | CASSESRASGTDTQYF
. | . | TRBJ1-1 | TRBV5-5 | TGTGCCAGCAGCCCGGCTCCCAGCTCGGCTGAAGCTTTCTTT | CASSPAPSSAEAFF
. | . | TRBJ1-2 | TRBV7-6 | TGTGCCAGCAGCTCCCGGGCCTCTAACTATGGCTACACCTTC | CASSSRASNYGYTF
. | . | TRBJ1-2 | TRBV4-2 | TGTGCCAGCAGCCAAGATGGGAGCTATGGCTACACCTTC | CASSQDGSYGYTF
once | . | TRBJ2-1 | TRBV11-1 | TGTGCCAGCAGCTTAGATAGGGGGAGTGATGAGCAGTTCTTC | CASSLDRGSDEQFF
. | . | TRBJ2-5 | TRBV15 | TGTGCCACCAGCGCGCAGCGTGGAGCCCAGTACTTC | CATSAQRGAQYF
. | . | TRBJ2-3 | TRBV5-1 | TGCGCCAGCAGCTTGGAGGGGCAAACCGCAGATACGCAGTATTTT | CASSLEGQTADTQYF
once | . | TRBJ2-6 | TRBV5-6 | TGTGCCACCTCCGGAGGAACGGCTGGGGCCAACGTCCTGACTTTC | CATSGGTAGANVLTF
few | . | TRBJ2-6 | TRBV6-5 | TGTGCCAGCAGTTGGGGAGAGTCTGGGGCCAACGTCCTGACTTTC | CASSWGESGANVLTF
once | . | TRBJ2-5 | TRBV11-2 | TGTGCCAGCAGCCTGGGGGGATCAGGGCAGTACTTC | CASSLGGSGQYF
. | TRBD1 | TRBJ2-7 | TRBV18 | TGTGCCAGCTCACCTCCGGGACAGCCCTCCTACGAGCAGTACTTC | CASSPPGQPSYEQYF
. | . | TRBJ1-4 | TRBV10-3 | TGTGCCATCAGTCTAACTCGGGGGGAAAAACTGTTTTTT | CAISLTRGEKLFF
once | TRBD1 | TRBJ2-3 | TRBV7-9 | TGTGCCAGCAGCTTAGTTGACAGGGGGAAGCAGTATTTT | CASSLVDRGKQYF